Included here is one TCR beta chain sequence, with context. The record originates from a study of control samples from healthy donors and cancer patients. There are 15 residues in the CDR3. Germline loops: CDR1 SGHDT, CDR2 YYEEEE. J was trimmed by 4 bases and V by 4 bases; bases with no gene match: 5. Profiled with immunoSEQ multiplex PCR; TCRdb holds only in-frame clones, not every one. The table shows some 150,000 clones, with about nine tenths occurring only once. This sequence was found in a woman in her 30s in good health. The sequenced sample consisted of blood. This chain uses TRBV5-6 with TRBJ2-5; 12 nucleotides align to TRBD1. The CDR3 spells CASSRDRGLPETQYF. The CDR3 DNA reads TGTGCCAGCAGCCGGGACAGGGGGCTCCCAGAGACCCAGTACTTC.